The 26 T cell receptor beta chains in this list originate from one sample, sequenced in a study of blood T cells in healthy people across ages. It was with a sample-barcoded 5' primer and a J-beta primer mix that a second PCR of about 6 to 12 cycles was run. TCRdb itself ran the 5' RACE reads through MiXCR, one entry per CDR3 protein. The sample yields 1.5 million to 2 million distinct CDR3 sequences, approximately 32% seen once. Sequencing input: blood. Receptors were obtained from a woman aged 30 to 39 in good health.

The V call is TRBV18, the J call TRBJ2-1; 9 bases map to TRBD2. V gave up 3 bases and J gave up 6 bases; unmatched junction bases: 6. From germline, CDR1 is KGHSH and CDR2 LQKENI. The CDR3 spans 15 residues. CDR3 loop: CASSPHSGGSNEQFF. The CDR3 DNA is TGTGCCAGCTCACCTCATAGCGGGGGTAGCAATGAGCAGTTCTTC. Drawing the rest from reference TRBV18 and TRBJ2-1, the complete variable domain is NAGVMQNPRHLVRRRGQEARLRCSPMKGHSHVYWYRQLPEEGLKFMVYLQKENIIDESGMPKERFSAEFPKEGPSILRIQQVVRGDSAAYFCASSPHSGGSNEQFFGPGTRLTVL.

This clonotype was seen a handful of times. In DNA form, the CDR3 reads TGCAGTGCTAGTTTTCACAGCACAGATACGCAGTATTTT. Translated, it gives CSASFHSTDTQYF. The chain recombines TRBV20-1 with TRBJ2-3; no clear D gene. V was trimmed by 3 bases and J by 0 bases, leaving 7 bases between them. Germline V gene sequence: CDR1 DFQATT, CDR2 SNEGSKA (reference sequence). The CDR3 is made up of 13 amino acids.

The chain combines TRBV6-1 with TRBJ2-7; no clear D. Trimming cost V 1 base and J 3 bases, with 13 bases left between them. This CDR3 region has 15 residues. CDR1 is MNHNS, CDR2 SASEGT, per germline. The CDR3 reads CASSEVRTDDYEQYF. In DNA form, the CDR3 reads TGTGCCAGCAGTGAAGTTCGGACGGACGACTACGAGCAGTACTTC.

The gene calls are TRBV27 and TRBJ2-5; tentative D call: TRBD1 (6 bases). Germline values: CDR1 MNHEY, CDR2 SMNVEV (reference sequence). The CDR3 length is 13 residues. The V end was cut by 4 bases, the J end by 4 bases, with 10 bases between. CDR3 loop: CASSSQGPETQYF. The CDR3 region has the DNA TGTGCCAGCAGTTCCCAGGGGCCAGAGACCCAGTACTTC.

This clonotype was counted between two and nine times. The CDR3 region is CASSLAGAKEETQYF. The CDR3 coding sequence is TGTGCCAGCAGCTTAGCAGGGGCGAAGGAGGAGACCCAGTACTTC. V gene TRBV7-9 combines with J gene TRBJ2-5; perhaps TRBD1 as D (5 bases). This CDR3 is 15 amino acids long. The ends were cut back, 0 bases at V and 5 bases at J, with 13 bases in the middle. The germline gives CDR1 SEHNR, CDR2 FQNEAQ (reference sequence).

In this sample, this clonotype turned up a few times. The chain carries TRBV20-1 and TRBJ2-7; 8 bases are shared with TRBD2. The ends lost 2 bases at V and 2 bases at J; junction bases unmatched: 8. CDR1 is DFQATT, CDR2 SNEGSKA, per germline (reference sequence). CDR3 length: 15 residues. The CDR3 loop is CSARPLTGGTYEQYF. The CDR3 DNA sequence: TGCAGTGCTAGACCCTTAACGGGGGGGACCTACGAGCAGTACTTC.

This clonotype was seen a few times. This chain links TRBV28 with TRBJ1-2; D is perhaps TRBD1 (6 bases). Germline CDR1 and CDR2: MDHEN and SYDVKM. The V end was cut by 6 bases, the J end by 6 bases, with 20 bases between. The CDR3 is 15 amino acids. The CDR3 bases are TGTGCCAGCAGCTTTTTGCTTCGTTACAGGGATGGCTACACCTTC. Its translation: CASSFLLRYRDGYTF.

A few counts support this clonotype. The CDR3 region is CASSLIGGVDTQYF. The CDR3 DNA sequence: TGTGCCAGCAGCTTAATTGGGGGGGTCGATACGCAGTATTTT. V usage is TRBV7-2 and J usage is TRBJ2-3, with 7 bases identical to TRBD2. The CDR3 is 14 residues long. The trim removed 2 bases at V and 6 bases at J, leaving 5 bases unmatched. Germline V gene data show CDR1 as SGHTA and CDR2 as FQGNSA.

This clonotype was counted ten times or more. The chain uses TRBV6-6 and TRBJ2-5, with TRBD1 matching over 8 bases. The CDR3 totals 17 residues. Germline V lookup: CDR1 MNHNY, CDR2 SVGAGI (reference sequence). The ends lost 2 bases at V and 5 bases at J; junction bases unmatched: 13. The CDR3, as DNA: TGTGCCAGCAGTTACGGGGGAACCGGACAGGGCGGGGAGACCCAGTACTTC. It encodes CASSYGGTGQGGETQYF.

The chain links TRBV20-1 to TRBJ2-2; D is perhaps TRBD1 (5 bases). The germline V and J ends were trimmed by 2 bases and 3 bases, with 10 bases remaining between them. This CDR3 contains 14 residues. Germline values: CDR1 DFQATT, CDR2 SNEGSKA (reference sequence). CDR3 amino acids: CSARNPGYTGELFF. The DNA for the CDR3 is TGCAGTGCTAGAAACCCAGGGTACACCGGGGAGCTGTTTTTT.

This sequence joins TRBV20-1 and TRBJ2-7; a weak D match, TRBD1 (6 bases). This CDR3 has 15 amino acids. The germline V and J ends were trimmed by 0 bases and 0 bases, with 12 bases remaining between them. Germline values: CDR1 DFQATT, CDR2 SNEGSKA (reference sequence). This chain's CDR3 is CSAREVGANSYEQYF. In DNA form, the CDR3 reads TGCAGTGCTAGAGAAGTGGGGGCGAACTCCTACGAGCAGTACTTC.

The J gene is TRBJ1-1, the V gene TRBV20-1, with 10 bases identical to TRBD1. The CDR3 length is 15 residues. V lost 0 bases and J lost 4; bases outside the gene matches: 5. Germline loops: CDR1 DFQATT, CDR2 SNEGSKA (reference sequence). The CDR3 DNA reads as TGCAGTGCTAGAGAGGGACAGGGGTTAGGCACTGAAGCTTTCTTT. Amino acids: CSAREGQGLGTEAFF.

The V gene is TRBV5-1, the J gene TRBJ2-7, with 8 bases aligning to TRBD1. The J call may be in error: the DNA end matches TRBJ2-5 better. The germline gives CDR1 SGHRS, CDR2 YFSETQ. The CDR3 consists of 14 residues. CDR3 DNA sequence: TGCGCCAGCAGCGGCCAGGGGGCAGGGAAGACCCAGTACTTC. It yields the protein CASSGQGAGKTQYF.

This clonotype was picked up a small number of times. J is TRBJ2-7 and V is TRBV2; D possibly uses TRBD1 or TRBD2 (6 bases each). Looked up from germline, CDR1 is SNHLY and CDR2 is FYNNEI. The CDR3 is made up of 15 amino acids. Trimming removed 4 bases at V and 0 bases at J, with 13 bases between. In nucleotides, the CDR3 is TGTGCCAGCAGTGGGGGGGCCGGGAGCTCCTACGAGCAGTACTTC. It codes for CASSGGAGSSYEQYF.

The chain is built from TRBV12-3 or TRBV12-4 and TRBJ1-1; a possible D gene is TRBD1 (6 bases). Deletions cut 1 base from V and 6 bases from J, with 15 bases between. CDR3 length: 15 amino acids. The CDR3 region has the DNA TGTGCCAGCAGTTTAGTCGGGGGGCGAGGCGCTGAAGCTTTCTTT. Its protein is CASSLVGGRGAEAFF.

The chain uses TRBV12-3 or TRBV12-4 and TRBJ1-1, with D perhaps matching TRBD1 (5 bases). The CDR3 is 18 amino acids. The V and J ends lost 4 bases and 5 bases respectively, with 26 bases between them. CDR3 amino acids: CASSSMGRGLRVWTEAFF. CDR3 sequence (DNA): TGTGCCAGCAGTTCAATGGGTCGTGGACTCAGGGTTTGGACTGAAGCTTTCTTT.

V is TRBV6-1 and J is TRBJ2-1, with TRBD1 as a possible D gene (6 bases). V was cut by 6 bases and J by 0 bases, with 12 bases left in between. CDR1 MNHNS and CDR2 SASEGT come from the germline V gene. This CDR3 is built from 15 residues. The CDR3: CASSTGYGSYNEQFF. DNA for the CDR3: TGTGCCAGCAGCACAGGGTATGGCTCCTACAATGAGCAGTTCTTC.

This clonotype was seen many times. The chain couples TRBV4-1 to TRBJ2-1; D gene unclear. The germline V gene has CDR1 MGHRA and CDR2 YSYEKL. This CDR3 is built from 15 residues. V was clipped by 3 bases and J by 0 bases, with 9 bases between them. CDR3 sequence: CASSQIPSSYNEQFF. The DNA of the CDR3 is TGCGCCAGCAGCCAGATTCCTAGCTCCTACAATGAGCAGTTCTTC.

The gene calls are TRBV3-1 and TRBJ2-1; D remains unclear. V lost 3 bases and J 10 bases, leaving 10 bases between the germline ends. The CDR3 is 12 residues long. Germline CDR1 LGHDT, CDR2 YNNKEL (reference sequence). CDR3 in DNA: TGTGCCAGCAGCCACATAATGGAAGAGCAGTTCTTC. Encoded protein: CASSHIMEEQFF.

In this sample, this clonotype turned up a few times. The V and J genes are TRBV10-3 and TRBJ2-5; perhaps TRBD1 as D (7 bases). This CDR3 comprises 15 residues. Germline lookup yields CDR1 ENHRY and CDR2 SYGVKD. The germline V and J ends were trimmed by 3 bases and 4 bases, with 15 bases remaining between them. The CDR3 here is CAISDPRGVRETQYF. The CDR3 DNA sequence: TGTGCCATCAGTGACCCCAGGGGGGTTAGAGAGACCCAGTACTTC.

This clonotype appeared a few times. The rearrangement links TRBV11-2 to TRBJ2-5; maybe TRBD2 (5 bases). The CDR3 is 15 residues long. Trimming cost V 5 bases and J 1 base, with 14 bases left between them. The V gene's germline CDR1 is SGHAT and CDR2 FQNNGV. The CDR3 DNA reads TGTGCCAGCAGCCAAAGCGACTACCTCCAAGAGACCCAGTACTTC. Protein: CASSQSDYLQETQYF.

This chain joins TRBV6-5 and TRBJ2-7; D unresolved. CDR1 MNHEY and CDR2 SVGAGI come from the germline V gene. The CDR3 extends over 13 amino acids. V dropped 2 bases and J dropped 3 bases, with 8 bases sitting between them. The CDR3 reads CASSYGEDYEQYF. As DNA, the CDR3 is TGTGCCAGCAGTTACGGGGAAGACTACGAGCAGTACTTC.

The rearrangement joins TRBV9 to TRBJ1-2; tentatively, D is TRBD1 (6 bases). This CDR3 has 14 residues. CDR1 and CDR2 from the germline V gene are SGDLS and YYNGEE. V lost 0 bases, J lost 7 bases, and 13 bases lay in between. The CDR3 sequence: CASSVGEGGVGYTF. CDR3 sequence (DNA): TGTGCCAGCAGCGTAGGGGAAGGGGGAGTTGGCTACACCTTC.

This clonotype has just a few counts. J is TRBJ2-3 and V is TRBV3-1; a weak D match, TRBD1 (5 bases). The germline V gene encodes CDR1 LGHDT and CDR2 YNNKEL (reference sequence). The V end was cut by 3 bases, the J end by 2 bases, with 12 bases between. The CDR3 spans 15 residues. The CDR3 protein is CASSHRDRNTDTQYF. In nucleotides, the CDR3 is TGTGCCAGCAGCCACAGAGACAGAAACACAGATACGCAGTATTTT.

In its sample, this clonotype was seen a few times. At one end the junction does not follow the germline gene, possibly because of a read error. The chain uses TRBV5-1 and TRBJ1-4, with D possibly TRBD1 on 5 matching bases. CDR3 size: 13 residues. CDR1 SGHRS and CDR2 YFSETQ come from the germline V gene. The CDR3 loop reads CASSSSGNGKLFF. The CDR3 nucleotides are TGCGCCAGCAGTTCTTCAGGGAATGGAAAACTGTTTTTT. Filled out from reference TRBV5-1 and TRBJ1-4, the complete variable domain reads KAGVTQTPRYLIKTRGQQVTLSCSPISGHRSVSWYQQTPGQGLQFLFEYFSETQRNKGNFPGRFSGRQFSNSRSEMNVSTLELGDSALYLCASSSSGNGKLFFGSGTQLSVL.

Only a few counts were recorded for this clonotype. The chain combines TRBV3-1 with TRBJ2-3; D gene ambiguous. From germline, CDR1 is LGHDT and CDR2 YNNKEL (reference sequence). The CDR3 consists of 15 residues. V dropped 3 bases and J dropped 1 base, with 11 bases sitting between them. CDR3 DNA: TGTGCCAGCAGCCACGCTACCATAGGCACAGATACGCAGTATTTT. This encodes CASSHATIGTDTQYF.